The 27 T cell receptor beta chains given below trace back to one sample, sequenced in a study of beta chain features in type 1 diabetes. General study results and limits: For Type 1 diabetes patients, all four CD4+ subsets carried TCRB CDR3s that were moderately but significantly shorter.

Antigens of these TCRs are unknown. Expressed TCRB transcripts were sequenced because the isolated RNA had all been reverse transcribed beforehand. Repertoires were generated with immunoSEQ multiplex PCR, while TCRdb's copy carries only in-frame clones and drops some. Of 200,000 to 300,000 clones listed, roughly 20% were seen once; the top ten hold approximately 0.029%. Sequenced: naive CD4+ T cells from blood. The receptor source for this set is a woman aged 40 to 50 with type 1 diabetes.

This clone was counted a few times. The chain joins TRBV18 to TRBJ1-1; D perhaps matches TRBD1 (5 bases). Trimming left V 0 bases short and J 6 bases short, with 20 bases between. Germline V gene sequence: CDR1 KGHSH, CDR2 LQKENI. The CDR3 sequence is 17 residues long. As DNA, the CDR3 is TGTGCCAGCTCACCACCGTCCTTTCGCAGGGATCATGCTGAAGCTTTCTTT. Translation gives CASSPPSFRRDHAEAFF.

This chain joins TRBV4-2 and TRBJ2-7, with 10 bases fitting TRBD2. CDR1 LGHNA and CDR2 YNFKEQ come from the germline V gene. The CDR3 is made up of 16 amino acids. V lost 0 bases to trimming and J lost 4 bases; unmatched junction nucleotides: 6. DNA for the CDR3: TGTGCCAGCAGCCAAGATATGACTAGCGGGCGTTACGAGCAGTACTTC. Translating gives CASSQDMTSGRYEQYF.

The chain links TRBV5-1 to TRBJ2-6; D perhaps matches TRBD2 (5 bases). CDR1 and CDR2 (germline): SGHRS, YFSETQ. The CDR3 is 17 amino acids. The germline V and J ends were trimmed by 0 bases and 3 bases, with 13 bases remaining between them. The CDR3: CASSLARRGGGANVLTF. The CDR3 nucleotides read TGCGCCAGCAGCTTGGCGAGAAGAGGAGGTGGGGCCAACGTCCTGACTTTC.

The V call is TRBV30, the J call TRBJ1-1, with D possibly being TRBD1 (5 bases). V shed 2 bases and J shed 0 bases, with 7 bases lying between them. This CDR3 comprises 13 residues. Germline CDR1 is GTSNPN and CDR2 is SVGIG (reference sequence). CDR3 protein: CAWSKGLNTEAFF. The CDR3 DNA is TGTGCCTGGAGTAAGGGGCTGAACACTGAAGCTTTCTTT.

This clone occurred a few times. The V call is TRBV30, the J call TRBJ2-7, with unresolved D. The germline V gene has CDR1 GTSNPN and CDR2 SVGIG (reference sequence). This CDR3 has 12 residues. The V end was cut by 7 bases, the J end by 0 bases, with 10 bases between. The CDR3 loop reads CASGKGSYEQYF. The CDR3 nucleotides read TGTGCCTCAGGCAAAGGCTCCTACGAGCAGTACTTC. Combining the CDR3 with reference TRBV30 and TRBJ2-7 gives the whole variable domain SQTIHQWPATLVQPVGSPLSLECTVEGTSNPNLYWYRQAAGRGLQLLFYSVGIGQISSEVPQNLSASRPQDRQFILSSKKLLLSDSGFYLCASGKGSYEQYFGPGTRLTVT.

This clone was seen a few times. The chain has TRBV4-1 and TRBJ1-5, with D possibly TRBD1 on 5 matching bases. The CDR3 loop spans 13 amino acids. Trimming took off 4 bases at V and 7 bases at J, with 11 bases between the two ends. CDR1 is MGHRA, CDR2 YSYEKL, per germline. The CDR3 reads CASSPGGWQPQHF. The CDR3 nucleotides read TGCGCCAGCAGCCCGGGGGGTTGGCAGCCCCAGCATTTT.

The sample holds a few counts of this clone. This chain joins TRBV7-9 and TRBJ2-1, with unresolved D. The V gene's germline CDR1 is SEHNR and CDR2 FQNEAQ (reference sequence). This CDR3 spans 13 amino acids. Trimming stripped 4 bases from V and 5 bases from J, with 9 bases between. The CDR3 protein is CASSYLGDNEQFF. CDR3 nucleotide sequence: TGTGCCAGCAGCTATCTCGGTGACAATGAGCAGTTCTTC. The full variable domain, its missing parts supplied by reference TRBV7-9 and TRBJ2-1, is DTGVSQNPRHKITKRGQNVTFRCDPISEHNRLYWYRQTLGQGPEFLTYFQNEAQLEKSRLLSDRFSAERPKGSFSTLEIQRTEQGDSAMYLCASSYLGDNEQFFGPGTRLTVL.

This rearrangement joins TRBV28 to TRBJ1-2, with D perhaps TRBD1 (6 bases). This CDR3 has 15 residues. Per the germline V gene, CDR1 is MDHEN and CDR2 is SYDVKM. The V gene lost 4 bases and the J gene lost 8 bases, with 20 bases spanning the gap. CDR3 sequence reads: CASSSTTGPRQGYTF. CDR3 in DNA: TGTGCCAGCAGTTCGACTACAGGGCCCCGCCAAGGCTACACCTTC.

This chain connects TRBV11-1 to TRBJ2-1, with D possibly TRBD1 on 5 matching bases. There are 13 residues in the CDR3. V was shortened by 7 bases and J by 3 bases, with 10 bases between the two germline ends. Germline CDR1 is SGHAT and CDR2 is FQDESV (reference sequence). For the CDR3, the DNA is TGTGCCAGCACCTTTACAGGCTACAATGAGCAGTTCTTC. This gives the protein CASTFTGYNEQFF.

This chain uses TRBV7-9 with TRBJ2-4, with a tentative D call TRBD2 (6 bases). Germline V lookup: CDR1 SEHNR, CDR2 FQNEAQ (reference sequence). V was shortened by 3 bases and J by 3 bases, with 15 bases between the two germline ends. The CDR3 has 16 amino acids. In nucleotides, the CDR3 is TGTGCCAGCAGCTTCCGGGGGTGGACGGACAAAAACATTCAGTACTTC. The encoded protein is CASSFRGWTDKNIQYF.

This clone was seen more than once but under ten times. CDR3 in DNA: TGTGCCAGCGGTCAGGGCCACGAGCAGTACTTC. Its protein is CASGQGHEQYF. V is TRBV25-1 and J is TRBJ2-7; D is perhaps TRBD1 (5 bases). CDR1 and CDR2 (germline): MGHDK, SYGVNS. CDR3 length: 11 amino acids. Trimming took off 8 bases at V and 5 bases at J, with 10 bases between the two ends.

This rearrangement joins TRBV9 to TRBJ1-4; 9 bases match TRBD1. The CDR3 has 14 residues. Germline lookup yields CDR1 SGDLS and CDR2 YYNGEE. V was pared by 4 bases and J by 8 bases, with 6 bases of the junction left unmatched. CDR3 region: CASSSRTGDEKLFF. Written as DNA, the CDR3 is TGTGCCAGCAGCTCAAGGACAGGGGACGAAAAACTGTTTTTT.

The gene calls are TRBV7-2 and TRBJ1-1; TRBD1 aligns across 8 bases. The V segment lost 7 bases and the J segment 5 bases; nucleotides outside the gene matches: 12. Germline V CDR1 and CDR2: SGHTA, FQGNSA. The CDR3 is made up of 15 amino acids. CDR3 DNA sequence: TGTGCCAGCAAGAGTGCCCCAGGGGGCTTTACTGAAGCTTTCTTT. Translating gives CASKSAPGGFTEAFF.

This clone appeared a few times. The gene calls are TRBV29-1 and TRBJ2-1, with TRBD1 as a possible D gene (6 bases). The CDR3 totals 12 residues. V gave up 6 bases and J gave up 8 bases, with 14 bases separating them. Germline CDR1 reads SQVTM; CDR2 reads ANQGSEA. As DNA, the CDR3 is TGCAGCGTCATAAGGGGGTACGATGAGCAGTTCTTC. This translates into CSVIRGYDEQFF.

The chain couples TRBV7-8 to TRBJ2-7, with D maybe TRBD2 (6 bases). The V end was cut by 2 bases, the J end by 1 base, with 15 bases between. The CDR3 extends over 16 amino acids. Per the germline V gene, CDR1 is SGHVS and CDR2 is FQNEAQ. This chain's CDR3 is CASSLRLTGESYEQYF. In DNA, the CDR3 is TGTGCCAGCAGCTTACGGCTCACGGGAGAATCCTACGAGCAGTACTTC.

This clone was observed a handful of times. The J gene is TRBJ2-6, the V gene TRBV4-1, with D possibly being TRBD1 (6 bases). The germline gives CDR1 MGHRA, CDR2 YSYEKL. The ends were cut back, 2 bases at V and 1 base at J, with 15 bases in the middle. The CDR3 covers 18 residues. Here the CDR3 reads CASSQPTTRGSGANVLTF. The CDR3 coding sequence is TGCGCCAGCAGCCAACCGACTACCAGGGGATCTGGGGCCAACGTCCTGACTTTC.

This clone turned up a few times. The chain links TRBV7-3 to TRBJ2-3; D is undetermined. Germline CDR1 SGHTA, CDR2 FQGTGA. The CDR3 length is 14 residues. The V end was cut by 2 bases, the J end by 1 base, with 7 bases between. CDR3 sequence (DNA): TGTGCCAGCAGCTTAGGTGTAGGCACAGATACGCAGTATTTT. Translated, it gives CASSLGVGTDTQYF.

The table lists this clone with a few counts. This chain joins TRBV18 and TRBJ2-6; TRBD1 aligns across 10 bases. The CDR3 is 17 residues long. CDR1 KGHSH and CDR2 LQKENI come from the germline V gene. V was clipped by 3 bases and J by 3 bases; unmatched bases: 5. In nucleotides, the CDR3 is TGTGCCAGCTCACCCGACAGGGGGCGAGATGGGGCCAACGTCCTGACTTTC. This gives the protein CASSPDRGRDGANVLTF. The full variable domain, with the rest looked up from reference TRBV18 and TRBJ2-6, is NAGVMQNPRHLVRRRGQEARLRCSPMKGHSHVYWYRQLPEEGLKFMVYLQKENIIDESGMPKERFSAEFPKEGPSILRIQQVVRGDSAAYFCASSPDRGRDGANVLTFGAGSRLTVL.

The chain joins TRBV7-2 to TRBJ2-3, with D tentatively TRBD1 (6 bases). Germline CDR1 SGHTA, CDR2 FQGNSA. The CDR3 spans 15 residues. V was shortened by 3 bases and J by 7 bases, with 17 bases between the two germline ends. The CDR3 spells CASSLDSFRTNTQYF. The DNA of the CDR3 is TGTGCCAGCAGCTTGGACAGCTTCCGCACTAATACGCAGTATTTT.

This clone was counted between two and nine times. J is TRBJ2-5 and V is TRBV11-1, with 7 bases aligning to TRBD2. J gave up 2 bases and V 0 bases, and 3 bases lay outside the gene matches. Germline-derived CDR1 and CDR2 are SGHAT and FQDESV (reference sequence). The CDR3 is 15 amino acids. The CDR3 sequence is CASSLALALQETQYF. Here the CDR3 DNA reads TGTGCCAGCAGCTTAGCACTAGCGTTACAAGAGACCCAGTACTTC. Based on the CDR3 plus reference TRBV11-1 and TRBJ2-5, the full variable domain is EAEVAQSPRYKITEKSQAVAFWCDPISGHATLYWYRQILGQGPELLVQFQDESVVDDSQLPKDRFSAERLKGVDSTLKIQPAELGDSAMYLCASSLALALQETQYFGPGTRLLVL.

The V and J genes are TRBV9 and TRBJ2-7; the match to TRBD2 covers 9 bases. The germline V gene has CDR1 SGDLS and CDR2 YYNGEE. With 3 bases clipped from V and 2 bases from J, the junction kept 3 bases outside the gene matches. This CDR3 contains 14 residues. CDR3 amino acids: CASSGGLAPYEQYF. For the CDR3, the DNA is TGTGCCAGCAGCGGGGGACTAGCCCCCTACGAGCAGTACTTC.

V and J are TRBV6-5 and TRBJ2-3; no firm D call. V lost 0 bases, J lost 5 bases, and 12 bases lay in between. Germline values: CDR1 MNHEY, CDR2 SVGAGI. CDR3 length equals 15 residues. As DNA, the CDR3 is TGTGCCAGCAGTTACTCGGAAACCCGAGGAGATACGCAGTATTTT. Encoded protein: CASSYSETRGDTQYF.

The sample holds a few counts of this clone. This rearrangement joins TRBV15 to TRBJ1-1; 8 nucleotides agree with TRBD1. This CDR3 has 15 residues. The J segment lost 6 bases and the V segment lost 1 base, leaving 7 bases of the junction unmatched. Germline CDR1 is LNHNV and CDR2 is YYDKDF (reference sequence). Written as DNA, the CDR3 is TGTGCCACCAGCAGAGGACAGGGGACAGCTTCTGAAGCTTTCTTT. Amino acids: CATSRGQGTASEAFF.

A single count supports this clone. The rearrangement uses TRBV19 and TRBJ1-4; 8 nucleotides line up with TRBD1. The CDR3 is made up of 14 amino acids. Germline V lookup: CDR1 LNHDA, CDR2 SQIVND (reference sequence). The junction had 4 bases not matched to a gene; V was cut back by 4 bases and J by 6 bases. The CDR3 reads CASSNDRGDEKLFF. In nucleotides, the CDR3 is TGTGCCAGTAGTAACGACAGGGGCGATGAAAAACTGTTTTTT.

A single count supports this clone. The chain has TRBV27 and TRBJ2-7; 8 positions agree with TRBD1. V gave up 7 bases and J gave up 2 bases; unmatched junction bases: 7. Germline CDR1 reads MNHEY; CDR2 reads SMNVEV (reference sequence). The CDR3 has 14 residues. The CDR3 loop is CASKAETGAYEQYF. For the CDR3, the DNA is TGTGCCAGCAAGGCCGAGACAGGGGCCTACGAGCAGTACTTC.

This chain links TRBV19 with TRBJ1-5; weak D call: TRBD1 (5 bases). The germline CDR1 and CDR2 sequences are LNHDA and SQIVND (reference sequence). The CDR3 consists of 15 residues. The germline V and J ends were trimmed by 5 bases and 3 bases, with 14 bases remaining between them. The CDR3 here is CASSPRPGDNQPQHF. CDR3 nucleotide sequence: TGTGCCAGTAGTCCCCGACCGGGGGACAATCAGCCCCAGCATTTT.

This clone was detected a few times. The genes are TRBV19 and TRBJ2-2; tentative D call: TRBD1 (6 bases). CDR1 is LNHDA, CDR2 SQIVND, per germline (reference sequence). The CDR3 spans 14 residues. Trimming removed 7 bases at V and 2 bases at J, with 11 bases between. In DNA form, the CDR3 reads TGTGCCAGTAAACCGGGACACAACACCGGGGAGCTGTTTTTT. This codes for CASKPGHNTGELFF.